The source of this T cell receptor (beta chain) is a study of cytomegalovirus exposure and HLA in healthy donors. General study findings and limits: Per published accounts, TCR beta sequences correctly predicted the HLA-A and HLA-B alleles of most subjects. Only CMV serostatus was available as immune exposure information.

The PCR ran on 60 Vbeta and 13 Jbeta primers. Generated by immunoSEQ multiplex PCR, the TCRdb table keeps only in-frame clones and is missing some. The sample lists under 200,000 clones, about 80% occurring once. Comments on this clone: Its antigen remains unidentified.

V shed 0 bases and J 7 bases; nucleotides not matched to a gene: 5. The germline V gene has CDR1 MNHNS and CDR2 SASEGT. The CDR3 extends over 14 amino acids. This clonotype originated in a woman in her 40s in good health and CMV-seronegative. The chain is built from TRBV6-1 and TRBJ1-2; TRBD1 agrees at 7 bases. The source material was PBMCs. The CDR3 reads CASSEAETGFGYTF. The CDR3 nucleotides are TGTGCCAGCAGTGAAGCAGAGACAGGGTTTGGCTACACCTTC.